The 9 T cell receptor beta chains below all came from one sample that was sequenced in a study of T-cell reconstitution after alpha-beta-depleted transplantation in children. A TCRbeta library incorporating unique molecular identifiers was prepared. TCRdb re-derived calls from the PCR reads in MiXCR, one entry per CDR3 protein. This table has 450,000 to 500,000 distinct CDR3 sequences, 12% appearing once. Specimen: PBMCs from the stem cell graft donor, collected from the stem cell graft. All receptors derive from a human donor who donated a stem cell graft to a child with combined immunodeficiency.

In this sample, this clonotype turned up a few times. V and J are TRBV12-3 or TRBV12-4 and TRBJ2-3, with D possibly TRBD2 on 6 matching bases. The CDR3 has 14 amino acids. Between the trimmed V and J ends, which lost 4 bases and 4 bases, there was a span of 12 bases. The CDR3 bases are TGTGCCAGCAGTTCCGGGGGACTGGCAGATACGCAGTATTTT. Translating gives CASSSGGLADTQYF.

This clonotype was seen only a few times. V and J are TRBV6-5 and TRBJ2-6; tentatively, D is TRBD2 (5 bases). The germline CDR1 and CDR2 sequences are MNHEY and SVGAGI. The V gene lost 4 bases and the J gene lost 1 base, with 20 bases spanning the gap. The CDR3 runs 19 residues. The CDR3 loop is CASSLVPPDLPSGANVLTF. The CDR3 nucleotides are TGTGCCAGCAGTTTGGTACCGCCGGACTTACCGTCTGGGGCCAACGTCCTGACTTTC.

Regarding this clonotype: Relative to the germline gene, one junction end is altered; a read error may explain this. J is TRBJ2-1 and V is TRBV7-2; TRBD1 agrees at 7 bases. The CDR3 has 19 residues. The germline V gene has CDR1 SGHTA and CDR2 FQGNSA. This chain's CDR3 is CASSLSATYRGRSYNGQFF. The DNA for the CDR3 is TGTGCCAGCAGCCTAAGCGCTACCTACAGGGGTAGGTCCTACAATGGGCAGTTCTTC.

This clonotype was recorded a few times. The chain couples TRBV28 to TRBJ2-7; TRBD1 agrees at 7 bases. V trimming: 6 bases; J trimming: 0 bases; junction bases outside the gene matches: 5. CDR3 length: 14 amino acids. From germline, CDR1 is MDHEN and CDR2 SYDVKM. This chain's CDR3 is CASRGRQGSYEQYF. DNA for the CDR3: TGTGCCAGCAGGGGACGACAGGGCTCCTACGAGCAGTACTTC.

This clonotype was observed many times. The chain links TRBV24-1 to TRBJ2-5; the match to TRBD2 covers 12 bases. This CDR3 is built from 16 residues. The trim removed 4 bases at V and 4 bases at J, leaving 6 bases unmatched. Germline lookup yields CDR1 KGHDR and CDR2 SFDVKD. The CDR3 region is CATSDKTSGSRETQYF. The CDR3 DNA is TGTGCCACCAGTGACAAGACTAGCGGGAGTCGAGAGACCCAGTACTTC.

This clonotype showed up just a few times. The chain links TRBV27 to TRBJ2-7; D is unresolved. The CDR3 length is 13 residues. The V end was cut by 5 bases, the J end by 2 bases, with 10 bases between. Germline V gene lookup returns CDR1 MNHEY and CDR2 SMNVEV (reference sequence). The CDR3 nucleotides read TGTGCCAGCAGTCTTAATAACGCCTACGAGCAGTACTTC. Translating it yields CASSLNNAYEQYF.

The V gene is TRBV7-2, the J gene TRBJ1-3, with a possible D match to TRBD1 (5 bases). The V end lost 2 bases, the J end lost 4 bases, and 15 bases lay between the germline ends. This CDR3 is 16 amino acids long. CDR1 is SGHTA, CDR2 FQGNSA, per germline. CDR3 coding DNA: TGTGCCAGCAGCTTAAATCGCAGGGTGGCCGGAAACACCATATATTTT. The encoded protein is CASSLNRRVAGNTIYF.

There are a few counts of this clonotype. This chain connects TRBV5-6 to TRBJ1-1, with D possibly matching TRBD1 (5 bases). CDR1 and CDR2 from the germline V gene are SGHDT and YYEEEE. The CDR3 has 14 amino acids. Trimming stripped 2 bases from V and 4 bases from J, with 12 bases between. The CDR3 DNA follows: TGTGCCAGCAGCTTTACAGGAATAGTCACTGAAGCTTTCTTT. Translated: CASSFTGIVTEAFF.

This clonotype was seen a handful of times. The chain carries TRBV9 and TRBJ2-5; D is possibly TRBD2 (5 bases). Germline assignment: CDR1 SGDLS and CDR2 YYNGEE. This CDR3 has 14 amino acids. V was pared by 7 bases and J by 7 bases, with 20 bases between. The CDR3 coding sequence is TGTGCCAGCGAGCCGGGCCCGGGGTTGGGGACCCAGTACTTC. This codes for CASEPGPGLGTQYF.